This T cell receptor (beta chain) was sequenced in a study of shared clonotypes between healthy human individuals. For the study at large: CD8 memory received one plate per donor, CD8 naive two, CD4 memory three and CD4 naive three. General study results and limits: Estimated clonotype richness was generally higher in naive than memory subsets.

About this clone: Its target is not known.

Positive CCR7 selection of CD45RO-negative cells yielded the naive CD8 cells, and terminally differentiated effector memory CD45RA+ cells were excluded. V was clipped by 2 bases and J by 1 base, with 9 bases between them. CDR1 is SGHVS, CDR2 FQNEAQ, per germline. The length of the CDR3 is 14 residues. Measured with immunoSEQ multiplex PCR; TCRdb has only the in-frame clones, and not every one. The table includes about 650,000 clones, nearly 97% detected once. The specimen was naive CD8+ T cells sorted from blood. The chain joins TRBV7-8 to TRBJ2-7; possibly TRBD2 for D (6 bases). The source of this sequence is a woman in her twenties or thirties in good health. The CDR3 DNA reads TGTGCCAGCAGCTTAATCGGGGGATCCTACGAGCAGTACTTC. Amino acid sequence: CASSLIGGSYEQYF.